This TCR beta chain was identified during a study of blood T cell repertoires in COVID-19. This CDR3 comprises 14 residues. With 0 bases removed from V and 1 base from J, the gap between germline ends came to 7 bases. Germline V CDR1 and CDR2: SGHVS, FQNEAQ. Clones were sequenced by immunoSEQ multiplex PCR, and TCRdb holds only the in-frame ones, with some missing. The table shows 350,000 or so clones, with roughly 86% occurring only once. The receptor comes from a woman younger than 45 who had been exposed to COVID-19. V is TRBV7-8 and J is TRBJ2-7; D is unresolved. What was sequenced was PBMCs or T cells enriched from blood (not recorded which). Here the CDR3 reads CASSLAVRSYEQYF. CDR3 DNA sequence: TGTGCCAGCAGCTTAGCGGTGAGATCCTACGAGCAGTACTTC.